The sequence of this T cell receptor beta chain was determined in a study of blood T cell repertoires in COVID-19. About the research overall: Some COVID-19 samples were acute and others convalescent; all came from the United States, Italy and Spain. Nucleic acid was either cDNA or gDNA, and it came from T cells, B-cell-depleted T cells, or PBMCs.

CDR3 length: 15 residues. Trimming stripped 2 bases from V and 4 bases from J, with 14 bases between. Germline CDR1 reads SGHDT; CDR2 reads YYEEEE. How the authors handled the data: Researchers report that nucleated cell counts were estimated from reference gene primer amplification. The table came from immunoSEQ multiplex PCR; TCRdb's copy has only in-frame clones and leaves some out. V and J calls and clone size come straight from that table; D and trimming were deduced from the DNA. This repertoire shows 140,000 to 150,000 clones, about four fifths found once; its top ten account for 3.5%. V is TRBV5-6 and J is TRBJ2-3, with D perhaps matching TRBD2 (5 bases). Sequenced input: peripheral blood. The TCR originated in a man between 70 and 80 years old who had recovered from COVID-19. DNA of the CDR3: TGTGCCAGCAGCTTAGCGGTGAAAGGAGCAGATACGCAGTATTTT. Its translation: CASSLAVKGADTQYF.